This T cell receptor (beta chain) emerged from a study of cytomegalovirus exposure and HLA in healthy donors (dated by TCRdb to 2017 to 2019). About the investigation overall: According to an earlier analysis of around 600 of the donors, about 180 million T cells yielded some 120 million unique TCR beta sequences and 276 Gb of sequence data. An early release covering approximately 600 HLA-typed donors comprised approximately 300 gigabases of sequencing data and approximately 85 million unique TCR sequences. The genetic ancestry cluster associated with self-reported Caucasian donors included 81% of the roughly 400 genotyped donors. The study aimed to test whether signatures of past pathogen exposure could be identified by cataloging public T cell receptors. The study used immunosequencing to profile the T cell repertoires of more than 650 subjects and linked those repertoires to cytomegalovirus serostatus. Besides the first cohort of some 670 subjects, a separate validation cohort made up of around 120 different subjects was used. The study combined high-throughput TCR immunosequencing, statistical association of individual TCRs with disease status, and machine learning to predict cytomegalovirus infection status. A later analysis re-analyzed previously published TCR beta repertoires from 550 to 700 donors and added high-resolution HLA genotyping to study TCR occurrence patterns. Rather than drawing on any new phenotypic data, the later analysis identified candidate immune exposures from TCR beta sequences and the way those sequences occurred across donors. To decide whether each TCR beta V gene segment behaved as functional or pseudogenic, an earlier analysis of approximately 600 of the donors relied on high-throughput TCR beta sequencing. Donor age, sex, ethnicity and CMV serostatus were collected together with the repertoire data. Genome-wide SNP genotypes for about three fifths of the roughly 700 donors were used in a later genetic analysis, which treated that subset as a discovery cohort. All discovery cohort repertoires had been generated using a single sequencing platform. Both class I and class II loci were covered by HLA typing, at four-digit resolution. The number of typed donors differed by locus: about 620-640 for A, B, C, DRB1 and DQB1; approximately 520 for DQA1; about 600 for DPA1; and about 450 for DPB1. A few DR-DQ haplotypes were treated as single units for association and clustering because of strong linkage in the cohort. Across some 400 genotyped donors of the cohort, an average of roughly 250,000 unique TCR beta nucleotide sequences per donor were sequenced, and 15% to 20% of those sequences were non-productive. Overall study outcomes, separate from this receptor: Correlated functional status among segregating V segments might be attributable to linkage disequilibrium, but an unknown experimental factor could not be ruled out. A further reported finding was that TCR beta sequences accurately predicted the HLA-A and HLA-B alleles for most subjects in the first cohort. A cluster of highly shared sequence variants was judged likely to be a technical artifact of the sequencing pipeline. A later analysis reported that several top co-occurrence clusters appeared linked to parvovirus B19, influenza, CMV and Epstein-Barr virus. Sequencing depth was assumed to be roughly uniform across donors in the presence/absence analyses, though that assumption may not hold. In a later analysis, 15,000 to 20,000 TCR beta sequences were associated with specific HLA alleles at a false discovery rate of 0.05. In both the original and validation cohorts, the classifier was reported to diagnose cytomegalovirus status with high specificity and sensitivity. According to a later genetic analysis, donors in an Asian-associated ancestry cluster had fewer N-insertions in productive TCRs than the approximately 670-donor mean. HLA typing was unavailable for some donors at each locus, so association tests used only the typed subset. This cohort had only TCR beta chains sequenced, and the lack of alpha or paired-chain data limited which features could be detected. In a later analysis, HLA-associated TCR beta chains showed more clonal expansion and lower generation probabilities than non-associated chains that were equally common. In a later analysis, the rate of TCR association differed among HLA loci, with DRB1 alleles having the most associated TCRs and HLA-C alleles having the fewest. The only immune exposure information available for the cohort was CMV serostatus. Most TCR sequences were seen in very few donors, while some public TCRs were found in many individuals. In an earlier analysis of some 550 of the donors, most TCR beta V segments were observed in productive rearrangements about 87% or about 30% of the time, broadly matching IMGT annotations. Assigning TCR associations to individual alleles was difficult when HLA alleles, especially DR and DQ, strongly co-occurred. In a later analysis, most CMV-associated TCR beta chains were found to appear HLA-restricted, with HLA associations seemingly driven largely by CMV exposure. The earlier analysis of 450 to 700 of the donors excluded around 17 rarely observed V segments, including chromosome 9 orphons, because counts were too low. An association between a missense DCLRE1C variant and V-gene and J-gene trimming of TCR beta chains was found in a later genetic analysis and replicated in an independent cohort. It was suggested by the authors that the approach could potentially be generalized to other disease states and immunological phenotypes. In the study, around 160 TCR beta chains were listed as associated with cytomegalovirus. A few of the identified cytomegalovirus-associated TCR beta chains were confirmed in vitro to be specific for cytomegalovirus antigens.

The method behind the library was the immunoSEQ multiplex PCR assay. A mixture of 60 forward primers for TCR Vbeta segments and 13 reverse primers for TCR Jbeta segments was used in the multiplex PCR. A multiplex PCR assay on genomic DNA amplified the CDR3 region of rearranged TCR beta genes. On the Illumina HiSeq System, the amplified TCR beta libraries were sequenced as 87-base-pair reads. The paper's processing steps were these. Across the 670 or so repertoires, a later analysis counted roughly 84 million unique TCR beta chains, 9.5 million to 12 million of which were shared by at least two donors. Raw reads were error-corrected and collapsed into unique sequences by a nearest-neighbor algorithm in which closely related sequences were merged to remove PCR and sequencing errors. V, D and J gene segments were assigned by aligning CDR3 sequences to IMGT reference sequences. For a sequence to be retained, a match of at least six nucleotides was required to both a V gene segment and a J gene segment. A rearrangement counted as productive if the CDR3 had no stop codons and remained in frame with V and J, and every other rearrangement counted as non-productive. CDR3 was defined according to IMGT convention as the region running from the second conserved V-encoded cysteine to the conserved J-encoded phenylalanine. Sequences without an unambiguous match to a single V gene segment were excluded from the earlier analysis of approximately 600 of the donors. In an earlier analysis of more than 500 of the donors, a V segment was called functional when productive rearrangements were above 56.7%, and segregating when the standard deviation between donors exceeded 5%. To diagnose cytomegalovirus status from the catalog of TCR beta chain sequences, a statistical classification framework was built. In a later analysis, TCR nucleotide sequences were compared against IMGT/GENE-DB human TR gene sequences so that V and J genes could be assigned. In a later analysis, CDR3 sequences and most-parsimonious VDJ recombination scenarios were assigned using the TCRdist pipeline. In a later analysis, each TCR beta chain was defined by its CDR3 amino acid sequence together with its V-gene family, and reads without a unique V-gene family were excluded. As a way to deal with suspected cross-contamination and a sequencing artifact, a later analysis dropped nearly 600 nucleotide sequences that were highly shared and had low generation probability. A later analysis calculated a clonal expansion index for each public chain from normalized within-repertoire ranks of inferred template counts. In a later analysis, generation probabilities were computed with a VDJ recombination model fitted to out-of-frame rearrangements, and the resulting probabilities were checked against IGoR. A later analysis scored TCR-TCR, TCR-HLA and TCR-CMV co-occurrence with hypergeometric tests, applying a repertoire-size bias correction to TCR pairs. False discovery rates were estimated in a later analysis by permuting HLA or CMV assignments 20 times. A later analysis grouped co-occurring TCRs with DBSCAN, adding TCRdist sequence similarity when clustering within HLA-allele-positive subsets. Repertoires with fewer than 30,000 or more than 120,000 public chains were left out of co-occurrence clustering, as were a handful of repertoires with anomalous nucleotide sharing. Drawn from immuneACCESS, this table holds only the in-frame rearrangements with V and J called that TCRdb kept. Clones are partly lost; checked studies trace under half to an unresolved V gene and leave the rest unexplained. From that table come the V and J calls and clone size; the DNA was used to work out D and trimming. Present in this sample are approximately 120,000 clones, 17% of which were seen just once. The ten largest clones take up roughly 2.7% of the sample.

The cohort was made up of under 800 healthy bone marrow donors. Cohort members were all nominally healthy when sampled, although unrecorded immune exposures were likely present. The donor tested CMV seropositive, placing the donor among the 290 or so seropositive members of the cohort. Every donor gave a peripheral blood sample, and the peripheral blood mononuclear cells from that sample were used for TCR beta sequencing. Genomic DNA extraction from the blood cell samples was performed with the Qiagen DNeasy Blood Extraction Kit. In this sample, this clone turned up many times. What antigen it recognizes has not been identified. Nothing much larger sits one base from this clone, and base qualities are not available. At the DNA level, this CDR3 is encoded by other sequences in the same sample as well. The sequencing sample was made of PBMCs. The source of this sequence is a female donor in good health and CMV-seropositive.

The bases are TGTGCCAGCAGTTTCGAGCACTCTGGGGCCAACGTCCTGACTTTC. Translated, this is CASSFEHSGANVLTF. The chain joins TRBV28 to TRBJ2-6, with the D gene uncertain. The germline V gene yields MDHEN for CDR1 and SYDVKM for CDR2. The junction carries 6 bases between V and J, which are trimmed by 3 bases and 0 bases respectively. The CDR3 numbers 15 residues from cysteine through phenylalanine. Only the CDR3 part of the read is kept: 45 bases, read in frame from the first base. Here the CDR3 is joined to the reference TRBV28 and TRBJ2-6 genes, and the full variable domain is: DVKVTQSSRYLVKRTGEKVFLECVQDMDHENMFWYRQDPGLGLRLIYFSYDVKMKEKGDIPEGYSVSREKKERFSLILESASTNQTSMYLCASSFEHSGANVLTFGAGSRLTVL.